The 23 T cell receptor beta chains reported below all come from one sample, sequenced in a study of breast tumors, draining lymph nodes, adjacent tissues. TCRdb re-derived calls from the multiplex PCR reads in MiXCR, one entry per CDR3 protein. This sample carries some 38,000 distinct CDR3 sequences, 30% to 45% of them seen once, and the ten largest clones take approximately 11%. The specimen sequenced was breast tumor tissue. All receptors derive from a female donor with breast cancer. Some clones in this sample may be carry-over from other donors' samples.

This clonotype was counted ten times or more. The chain recombines TRBV20-1 with TRBJ1-5; D call uncertain. Trimming removed 3 bases at V and 1 base at J, with 13 bases between. The CDR3 consists of 15 residues. Germline CDR1 and CDR2: DFQATT and SNEGSKA (reference sequence). CDR3 sequence reads: CSARDVVGSNQPQHF. The DNA for the CDR3 is TGCAGTGCTAGGGACGTGGTGGGGAGCAATCAGCCCCAGCATTTT.

This clonotype was seen at least ten times. CDR3 coding DNA: TGTGCCACCAGCAGTCACCTAGCGGAAGAGACCCAGTACTTC. Protein sequence: CATSSHLAEETQYF. V gene TRBV15 combines with J gene TRBJ2-5; 7 bases align to TRBD2. Germline CDR1 LNHNV, CDR2 YYDKDF (reference sequence). V shed 3 bases and J 3 bases; nucleotides not matched to a gene: 4. The CDR3 extends over 14 amino acids.

For this clonotype: At one of its ends the junction is not consistent with the germline gene, which may arise from a read error. The chain recombines TRBV2 with TRBJ2-3, with 12 bases lining up with TRBD2. Per germline, CDR1 SNHLY and CDR2 FYNNEI. This CDR3 spans 16 amino acids. The CDR3 DNA reads as TGTGCCACCAGTGACCGGACTAGCGGGACCACAGATACGCAGTATTTT. It yields the protein CATSDRTSGTTDTQYF.

The rearrangement joins TRBV20-1 to TRBJ2-7; 7 bases agree with TRBD2. The germline V gene encodes CDR1 DFQATT and CDR2 SNEGSKA (reference sequence). The CDR3 loop spans 12 amino acids. The V and J ends lost 3 bases and 12 bases, in that order; junction bases with no gene match: 11. This chain's CDR3 is CSARSGVGGRYF. For the CDR3, the DNA is TGCAGTGCTAGGAGCGGGGTAGGCGGGCGGTACTTC.

This chain connects TRBV6-6 to TRBJ2-3, with no clear D. CDR3 size: 13 residues. Trimming took off 0 bases at V and 10 bases at J, with 11 bases between the two ends. CDR1 is MNHNY, CDR2 SVGAGI, per germline (reference sequence). The CDR3 DNA is TGTGCCAGCAGTTACTCGCTACTGGGTGCGCAGTATTTT. Translating gives CASSYSLLGAQYF.

The rearrangement links TRBV20-1 to TRBJ2-2, with D possibly TRBD2 on 5 matching bases. The CDR3 is 15 residues long. Germline lookup yields CDR1 DFQATT and CDR2 SNEGSKA (reference sequence). V dropped 1 base and J dropped 3 bases, with 12 bases sitting between them. In nucleotides, the CDR3 is TGCAGTGCTAGAGGCTCCGGGGTGGACACCGGGGAGCTGTTTTTT. The encoded protein is CSARGSGVDTGELFF.

Judged by abundance, this clonotype is medium-sized. The V call is TRBV10-2, the J call TRBJ2-3, with 11 positions matching TRBD2. Unmatched junction bases numbered 1, after V lost 1 base and J lost 1 base. The CDR3 runs 16 residues. Germline CDR1 is WSHSY and CDR2 is SAAADI. CDR3 coding DNA: TGCGCCAGCAGTGAGTTAGCGGGAGGGGGCACAGATACGCAGTATTTT. Its translation is CASSELAGGGTDTQYF.

The V and J genes are TRBV7-2 and TRBJ2-7; 12 bases align to TRBD1. The V gene's germline CDR1 is SGHTA and CDR2 FQGNSA. CDR3 length: 16 residues. The ends lost 0 bases at V and 4 bases at J; junction bases unmatched: 4. CDR3 sequence (DNA): TGTGCCAGCAGCTTAGCGCCGGGACAGGGGGCGTACGAGCAGTACTTC. The encoded protein is CASSLAPGQGAYEQYF.

This clonotype came up many times. J is TRBJ2-1 and V is TRBV6-5; 8 bases agree with TRBD2. Germline trimming cut 5 bases from V and 5 bases from J; bases unmatched to any gene: 5. CDR3 length: 14 amino acids. Per the germline V gene, CDR1 is MNHEY and CDR2 is SVGAGI. CDR3 in DNA: TGTGCCAGCAGTCCACTTAGCGGGAACAATGAGCAGTTCTTC. Translated: CASSPLSGNNEQFF.

In this sample, this clonotype turned up many times. V is TRBV20-1 and J is TRBJ2-3, with 11 bases aligning to TRBD2. The germline CDR1 and CDR2 sequences are DFQATT and SNEGSKA (reference sequence). V was clipped by 6 bases and J by 4 bases; unmatched bases: 12. This CDR3 spans 16 amino acids. The CDR3 loop is CSASGLAGKNADTQYF. The CDR3 DNA reads TGCAGTGCCTCCGGACTAGCGGGTAAAAACGCAGATACGCAGTATTTT.

This clonotype was seen a single time. The rearrangement uses TRBV5-4 and TRBJ2-4; 7 nucleotides line up with TRBD2. The CDR3 extends over 14 amino acids. The V gene's germline CDR1 is SGHNT and CDR2 YYREEE (reference sequence). V shed 1 base, J shed 8 bases, and the junction held 6 bases outside the gene matches. CDR3 sequence reads: CASSLQGLGHIQYF. The CDR3 nucleotides are TGTGCCAGCAGCTTGCAAGGACTAGGGCACATTCAGTACTTC.

On this clonotype: It may be a read error: a sequence one base away is much more abundant. The rearrangement joins TRBV12-3 or TRBV12-4 to TRBJ1-3; possible D gene TRBD1, 6 bases. The V end was cut by 5 bases, the J end by 3 bases, with 17 bases between. The CDR3 has 16 amino acids. The CDR3 protein is CASSKAGVGDGNTIYF. The DNA for the CDR3 is TGTGCCAGCAGTAAAGCAGGGGTCGGGGATGGAAACACCATATATTTT.

V usage is TRBV6-2 or TRBV6-3 and J usage is TRBJ2-1; possible D gene TRBD1, 5 bases. The germline V and J ends were trimmed by 11 bases and 0 bases, with 11 bases remaining between them. CDR3 length: 13 residues. Germline assignment: CDR1 MNHEY and CDR2 SVGEGT. CDR3 nucleotide sequence: TGTGCCGGCCGACAGAACTCCTACAATGAGCAGTTCTTC. As protein: CAGRQNSYNEQFF.

The count of this clonotype is one. The chain recombines TRBV6-2 or TRBV6-3 with TRBJ2-3; 12 nucleotides line up with TRBD2. The CDR3 spans 16 residues. V shed 6 bases and J 0 bases; nucleotides not matched to a gene: 4. Germline CDR1 reads MNHEY; CDR2 reads SVGEGT. CDR3 in amino acids: CASRPGTSGSTDTQYF. The DNA for the CDR3 is TGTGCCAGCAGACCCGGGACTAGCGGGAGCACAGATACGCAGTATTTT.

The rearrangement links TRBV5-8 to TRBJ2-5; the match to TRBD1 covers 7 bases. Germline V CDR1 and CDR2: SGHTS, YDEGEE. The CDR3 extends over 16 amino acids. V shed 4 bases, J shed 3 bases, and the junction held 12 bases outside the gene matches. The chain's CDR3 is CASSNGDGTVEETQYF. In DNA, the CDR3 is TGTGCCAGCAGCAATGGCGATGGGACAGTTGAAGAGACCCAGTACTTC.

The sample holds many counts of this clonotype. V and J are TRBV7-2 and TRBJ2-1, with 11 bases lining up with TRBD2. The ends lost 5 bases at V and 8 bases at J; junction bases unmatched: 5. The CDR3 contains 14 residues. The germline V gene has CDR1 SGHTA and CDR2 FQGNSA. This CDR3 is CASSRLAGIYEQFF. CDR3 DNA: TGTGCCAGCAGCAGACTAGCGGGAATCTATGAGCAGTTCTTC.

This chain's CDR3 is CASSHWSSGTYEQYF. In DNA, the CDR3 is TGTGCCAGCAGCCACTGGTCTAGCGGGACATACGAGCAGTACTTC. The gene calls are TRBV5-4 and TRBJ2-7, with 9 bases fitting TRBD2. Germline V lookup: CDR1 SGHNT, CDR2 YYREEE (reference sequence). The V gene end was trimmed by 4 bases and the J gene end by 4 bases; junction bases not matched to a gene: 9. CDR3 length equals 15 residues.

In its sample, this clonotype was seen many times. This chain links TRBV3-2 with TRBJ1-2. TRBV3-2 is tagged as a pseudogene. The CDR3 extends over 13 amino acids. The CDR3 nucleotides read TGTGCCAGCAGCCAAGAGCAGACCTATGGCTACACCTTC. The encoded protein is CASSQEQTYGYTF.

To note about this clonotype: This may come from a read error, since a much larger clone is one base off. The chain employs TRBV4-2 and TRBJ2-3; tentatively, D is TRBD2 (5 bases). Germline V gives CDR1 LGHNA, CDR2 YNFKEQ. The CDR3 totals 15 residues. The CDR3 reads CAGSSTRLAADTQYF. The CDR3 DNA is TGTGCCGGCAGCTCCACTCGGCTAGCAGCAGATACGCAGTATTTT.

Points on this clonotype: A clone one base away is much larger, so this may be a read error. The chain is built from TRBV5-1 and TRBJ2-3, with 7 bases lining up with TRBD1. The CDR3 runs to 15 residues. CDR1 SGHRS and CDR2 YFSETQ come from the germline V gene. The CDR3 DNA follows: TGCGTCAGCAGTTTACAGGGGATAAAGGCAGATACGCAGTATTTT. This translates into CVSSLQGIKADTQYF. Based on the CDR3 plus reference TRBV5-1 and TRBJ2-3, the full variable domain is KAGVTQTPRYLIKTRGQQVTLSCSPISGHRSVSWYQQTPGQGLQFLFEYFSETQRNKGNFPGRFSGRQFSNSRSEMNVSTLELGDSALYLCVSSLQGIKADTQYFGPGTRLTVL.

This clonotype was observed many times. V gene TRBV20-1 combines with J gene TRBJ2-3; 13 nucleotides align to TRBD2. The V gene's germline CDR1 is DFQATT and CDR2 SNEGSKA (reference sequence). Trimming removed 3 bases from V and 5 bases from J; junction bases left unmatched: 14. CDR3 length equals 18 residues. DNA of the CDR3: TGCAGTGCTAGTAGGGGCGCAACGGGACTAGCGGGGCAAGATACGCAGTATTTT. Translating gives CSASRGATGLAGQDTQYF.

This clonotype came up many times. It may be a read error: a sequence one base away is much more abundant. V is TRBV7-2 and J is TRBJ2-7; D uncertain. V lost 7 bases, J lost 0 bases, and 4 bases lay in between. This CDR3 has 11 residues. Germline V gene data show CDR1 as SGHTA and CDR2 as FQGNSA. CDR3 region: CASNHSYEQYF. The CDR3 bases are TGTGCCAGCAACCACTCCTACGAGCAGTACTTC.

Comments on this clonotype: This sequence may be a read error, since a much larger clone differs from it by one base. This chain uses TRBV19 with TRBJ1-6; perhaps TRBD1 as D (6 bases). This CDR3 comprises 13 residues. From germline, CDR1 is LNHDA and CDR2 SQIVND (reference sequence). Trimming took 5 bases from V and 9 from J, leaving 11 bases between them. As DNA, the CDR3 is TGTGCCAGTAGTCCCACAGGGAGTTCACCCCTCCACTTT. Protein: CASSPTGSSPLHF.